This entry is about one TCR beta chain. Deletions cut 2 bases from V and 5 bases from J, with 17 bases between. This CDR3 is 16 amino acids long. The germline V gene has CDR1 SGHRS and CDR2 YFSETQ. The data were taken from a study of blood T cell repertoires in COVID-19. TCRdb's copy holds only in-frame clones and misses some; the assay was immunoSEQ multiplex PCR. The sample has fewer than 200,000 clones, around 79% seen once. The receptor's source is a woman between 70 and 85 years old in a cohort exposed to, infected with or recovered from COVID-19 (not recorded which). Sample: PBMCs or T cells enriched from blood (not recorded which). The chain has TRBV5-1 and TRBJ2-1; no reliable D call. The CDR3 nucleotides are TGCGCCAGCAGCTTCCTGGGCCGGCCTCTCCACAATGAGCAGTTCTTC. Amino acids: CASSFLGRPLHNEQFF.